Following are 14 T cell receptor beta chains from one sample sequenced in a study of early T cells in non-severe SARS-CoV-2 infection. Using its own MiXCR run on the 5' RACE reads, TCRdb lists one record per CDR3 protein. The table includes 37,000 or so distinct CDR3 sequences, roughly 6.2% detected once. Sequenced material: whole blood. These receptors all stem from an adult who was a healthcare worker with PCR-confirmed SARS-CoV-2 infection or an uninfected control (not recorded which).

This clonotype has at least ten counts. The chain links TRBV7-9 to TRBJ2-7; D perhaps matches TRBD2 (6 bases). The CDR3 has 14 residues. In germline, CDR1 is SEHNR, CDR2 FQNEAQ (reference sequence). V was clipped by 6 bases and J by 6 bases, with 18 bases between them. CDR3 DNA sequence: TGTGCCAGCAGTCAAAAACTCGGGGAGGCCGAGCAGTACTTC. It yields the protein CASSQKLGEAEQYF.

This clonotype appeared many times. The chain employs TRBV4-3 and TRBJ2-7; D gene ambiguous. The CDR3 is 13 amino acids. Germline V CDR1 and CDR2: LGHNA, YSLEER. Trimming removed 2 bases from V and 0 bases from J, with 5 bases in between. CDR3 coding DNA: TGCGCCAGCAGCCAACAGGCCTCCTACGAGCAGTACTTC. Amino acids: CASSQQASYEQYF.

Worth noting for this clonotype: An end of the junction differs from the germline gene, which may be a read error. The CDR3 loop is CTSSLGGSSYNEQFF. As DNA, the CDR3 is TGCACCAGCAGCTTGGGCGGCAGCTCCTACAATGAGCAGTTCTTC. The chain joins TRBV5-1 to TRBJ2-1; D not resolved. Germline lookup yields CDR1 SGHRS and CDR2 YFSETQ. This CDR3 has 15 amino acids.

The rearrangement joins TRBV29-1 to TRBJ2-7; no reliable D call. The V end was cut by 8 bases, the J end by 3 bases, with 8 bases between. The CDR3 loop spans 10 amino acids. Germline V gene sequence: CDR1 SQVTM, CDR2 ANQGSEA. CDR3 residues: CSLERYEQYF. Written as DNA, the CDR3 is TGCAGCCTGGAGCGCTACGAGCAGTACTTC.

The rearrangement joins TRBV12-3 or TRBV12-4 to TRBJ2-2; TRBD1 agrees at 9 bases. The CDR3 loop spans 14 amino acids. V shed 5 bases and J 7 bases; nucleotides not matched to a gene: 5. In DNA, the CDR3 is TGTGCCAGCAGTCGACAGGGGGAGATCGGGGAGCTGTTTTTT. This gives the protein CASSRQGEIGELFF.

In this sample, this clonotype turned up many times. The DNA for the CDR3 is TGTGCCAGTGGGGAACAAGAGACCCAGTACTTC. It translates to CASGEQETQYF. V is TRBV2 and J is TRBJ2-5; D is uncertain. The V and J ends lost 9 bases and 2 bases respectively, with 7 bases between them. CDR3 length equals 11 residues. CDR1 and CDR2 (germline): SNHLY, FYNNEI.

This clonotype was recorded many times. This chain links TRBV6-1 with TRBJ2-7; 12 positions match TRBD2. The CDR3 sequence is 14 residues long. Looked up from germline, CDR1 is MNHNS and CDR2 is SASEGT. The V gene end was trimmed by 5 bases and the J gene end by 6 bases; junction bases not matched to a gene: 5. The CDR3 spells CASSIGLAGSEQYF. CDR3 bases: TGTGCCAGCAGTATCGGACTAGCGGGATCCGAGCAGTACTTC.

This clonotype was observed many times. J is TRBJ1-2 and V is TRBV7-2; perhaps TRBD1 as D (5 bases). The V gene lost 3 bases and the J gene lost 6 bases, with 5 bases spanning the gap. This CDR3 comprises 11 residues. In germline, CDR1 is SGHTA, CDR2 FQGNSA. The CDR3 DNA reads as TGTGCCAGCAGCTTGGGGGATGGCTACACCTTC. Amino acids: CASSLGDGYTF. The full variable domain, its missing parts supplied by reference TRBV7-2 and TRBJ1-2, is GAGVSQSPSNKVTEKGKDVELRCDPISGHTALYWYRQSLGQGLEFLIYFQGNSAPDKSGLPSDRFSAERTGGSVSTLTIQRTQQEDSAVYLCASSLGDGYTFGSGTRLTVV.

This clonotype occurred many times. This chain connects TRBV7-3 to TRBJ2-2; 9 bases match TRBD1. V dropped 1 base and J dropped 4; count of bases not matched to a gene: 7. CDR3 length: 17 residues. Germline CDR1 SGHTA, CDR2 FQGTGA. CDR3 DNA sequence: TGTGCCAGCAGCTTAAGTCGGGACAGGGCGGCCACCGGGGAGCTGTTTTTT. This sequence encodes CASSLSRDRAATGELFF. Full variable domain (rest looked up from reference TRBV7-3 and TRBJ2-2): GAGVSQTPSNKVTEKGKYVELRCDPISGHTALYWYRQSLGQGPEFLIYFQGTGAADDSGLPNDRFFAVRPEGSVSTLKIQRTERGDSAVYLCASSLSRDRAATGELFFGEGSRLTVL.

This clonotype was detected ten times or more. The chain links TRBV6-5 to TRBJ2-7; D is unresolved. V lost 6 bases and J 5 bases, leaving 23 bases between the germline ends. Germline V gene lookup returns CDR1 MNHEY and CDR2 SVGAGI. The CDR3 runs to 16 residues. Written as DNA, the CDR3 is TGTGCCAGCAGACCCTCCGGTGGAAGCAGCCTCGACGAGCAGTACTTC. Translation gives CASRPSGGSSLDEQYF.

This chain uses TRBV11-2 with TRBJ2-1; D gene unclear. Germline assignment: CDR1 SGHAT and CDR2 FQNNGV. Deletions cut 5 bases from V and 0 bases from J, with 5 bases between. The CDR3 contains 13 residues. CDR3 nucleotides: TGTGCCAGCAGCCCGAGCTCCTACAATGAGCAGTTCTTC. It translates to CASSPSSYNEQFF.

This clonotype occurred a few times. The junction and the germline gene differ at one end; a read error may be behind it. The chain links TRBV20-1 to TRBJ2-3; 8 bases align to TRBD1. There are 14 residues in the CDR3. Germline V lookup: CDR1 DFQATT, CDR2 SNEGSKA (reference sequence). The chain's CDR3 is CSARVAGGIDTQYF. CDR3 DNA sequence: TGCAGTGCGAGAGTGGCAGGGGGCATAGATACGCAGTATTTT.

This clonotype was counted between two and nine times. The V and J genes are TRBV20-1 and TRBJ2-1; D is unresolved. The germline CDR1 and CDR2 sequences are DFQATT and SNEGSKA (reference sequence). This CDR3 spans 10 amino acids. V gave up 7 bases and J gave up 7 bases, with 8 bases separating them. The CDR3 reads CSVSGNEQFF. Here the CDR3 DNA reads TGCAGTGTCTCCGGGAATGAGCAGTTCTTC.

In this sample, this clonotype turned up many times. The genes are TRBV7-2 and TRBJ2-1; D is uncertain. CDR3 length equals 11 residues. Germline-derived CDR1 and CDR2 are SGHTA and FQGNSA. V was pared by 0 bases and J by 8 bases, with 2 bases between. CDR3 nucleotide sequence: TGTGCCAGCAGCTTAGCTTATGAGCAGTTCTTC. This gives the protein CASSLAYEQFF. The full variable domain, rest sourced from reference TRBV7-2 and TRBJ2-1, is GAGVSQSPSNKVTEKGKDVELRCDPISGHTALYWYRQSLGQGLEFLIYFQGNSAPDKSGLPSDRFSAERTGGSVSTLTIQRTQQEDSAVYLCASSLAYEQFFGPGTRLTVL.